Detailed here is one T cell receptor (beta chain). Its specificity is unknown. The record originates from a study of T cells expressing NK-cell markers. Background on the study: Seven donors tested HCMV-seropositive and one tested seronegative among the eight sequenced.

TCRdb re-called the 5' RACE reads and catalogs CDR3 proteins one per entry, DNA excluded. The sample data list more than 400,000 distinct CDR3 sequences. This CDR3 spans 15 amino acids. Germline lookup yields CDR1 LNHNV and CDR2 YYDKDF (reference sequence). Overall study findings and caveats: One observes that, in a few donors, these clonotypes were also the leading ones within the CD3+CD56-NKG2C+ fraction.

Sequenced material: blood T cells: a sorted CD56 or NKG2C T cell subset, CD4+ or CD8+ T cells, or bulk PBMC T cells (not recorded which). The receptor was isolated from a woman between 18 and 70 years old in good health. This chain uses TRBV15 with TRBJ1-5; as DNA is missing, the TRBD1 call by TCRdb cannot be tested. CDR3 in amino acids: CATSAQGRANQPQHF.